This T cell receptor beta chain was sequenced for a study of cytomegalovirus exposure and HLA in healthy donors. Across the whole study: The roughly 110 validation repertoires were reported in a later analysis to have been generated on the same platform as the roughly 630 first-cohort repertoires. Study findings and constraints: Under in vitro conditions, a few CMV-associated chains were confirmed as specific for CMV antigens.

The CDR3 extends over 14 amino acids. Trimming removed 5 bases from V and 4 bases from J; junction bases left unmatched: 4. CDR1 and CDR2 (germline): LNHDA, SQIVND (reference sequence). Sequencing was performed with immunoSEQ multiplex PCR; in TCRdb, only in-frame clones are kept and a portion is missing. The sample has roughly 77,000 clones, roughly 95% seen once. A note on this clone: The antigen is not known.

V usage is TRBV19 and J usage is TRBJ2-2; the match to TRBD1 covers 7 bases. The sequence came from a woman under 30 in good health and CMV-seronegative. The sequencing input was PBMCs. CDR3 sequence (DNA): TGTGCCAGTAGTTGGGACAGAGGCACCGGGGAGCTGTTTTTT. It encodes CASSWDRGTGELFF.